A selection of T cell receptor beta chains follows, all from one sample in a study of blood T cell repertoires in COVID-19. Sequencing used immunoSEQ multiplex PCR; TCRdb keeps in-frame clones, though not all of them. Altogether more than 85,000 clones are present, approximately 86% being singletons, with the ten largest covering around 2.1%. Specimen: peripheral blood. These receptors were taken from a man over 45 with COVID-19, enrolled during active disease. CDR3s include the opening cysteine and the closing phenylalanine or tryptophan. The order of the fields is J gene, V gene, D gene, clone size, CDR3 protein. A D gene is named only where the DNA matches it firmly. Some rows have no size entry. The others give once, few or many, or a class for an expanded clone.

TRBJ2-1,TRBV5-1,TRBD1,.,CASSLGSPGGYNEQFF
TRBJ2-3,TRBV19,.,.,CASSIARGSDTQYF
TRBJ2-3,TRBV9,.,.,CASSVGRGIADTQYF
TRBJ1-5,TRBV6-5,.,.,CASLGGGQPQHF
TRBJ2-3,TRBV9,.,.,CASSAQGLTDTQYF
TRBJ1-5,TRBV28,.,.,CASSSMPLVMQPQHF
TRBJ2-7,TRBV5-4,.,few,CASSSWGRAHEQYF
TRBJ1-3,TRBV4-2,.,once,CASSQLLPRSSGNTIYF
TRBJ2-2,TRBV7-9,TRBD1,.,CASSPDRGGEYEDTGELFF
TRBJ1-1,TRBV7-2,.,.,CASSLLGLMNTEAFF
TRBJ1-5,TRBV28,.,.,CASSLPGFGNQPQHF
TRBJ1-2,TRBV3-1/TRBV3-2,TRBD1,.,CASSQQGAGYGYTF
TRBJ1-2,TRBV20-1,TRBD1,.,CSASGQGGYTF
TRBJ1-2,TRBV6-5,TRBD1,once,CASSSRGLGYGYTF
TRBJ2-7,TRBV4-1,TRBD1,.,CASSQIQGLGYEQYF
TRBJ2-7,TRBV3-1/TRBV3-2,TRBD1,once,CASSKGTGSYEQYF
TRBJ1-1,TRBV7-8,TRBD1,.,CASSLVRGRGNTEAFF
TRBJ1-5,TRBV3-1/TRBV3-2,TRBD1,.,CASSSRIKGQGGGNQPQHF
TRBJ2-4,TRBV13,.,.,CASSLGVLAKNIQYF
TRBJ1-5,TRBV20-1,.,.,CSASSPGAQPQHF
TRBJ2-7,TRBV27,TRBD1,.,CASSPQGQGSYEQYF
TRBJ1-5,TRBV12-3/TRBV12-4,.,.,CASSPSNQPQHF
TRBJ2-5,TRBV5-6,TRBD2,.,CASSLIAGGPETQYF
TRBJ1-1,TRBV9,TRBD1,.,CASNCLQGRRHTEAFF
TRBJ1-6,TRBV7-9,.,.,CASSRNPRGGAYNSPLHF
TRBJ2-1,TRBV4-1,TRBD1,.,CASSQEQGASNEQFF
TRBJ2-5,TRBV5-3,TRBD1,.,CARSFQGAPAETQYF
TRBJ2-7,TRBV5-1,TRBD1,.,CASSVQGELGEQYF
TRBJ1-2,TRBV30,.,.,CAWSPPGGYTF
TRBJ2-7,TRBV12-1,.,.,CASSDWTSFYEQYF
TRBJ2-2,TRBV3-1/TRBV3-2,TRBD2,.,CASSQDPLAGGPRELFF
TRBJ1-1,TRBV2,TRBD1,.,CASTGTGPMNTEAFF
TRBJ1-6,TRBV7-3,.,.,CASSLQPQGIGSPLHF
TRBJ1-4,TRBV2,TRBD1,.,CASRRQGIEKLFF
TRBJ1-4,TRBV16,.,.,CASSLTNEKLFF
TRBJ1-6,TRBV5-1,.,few,CASSRESRSYNSPLHF
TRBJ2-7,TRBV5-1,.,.,CASSLESGSYEQYF
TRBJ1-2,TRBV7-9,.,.,CASSLDRVGYTF
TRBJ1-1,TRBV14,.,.,CASSQLRVGNTEAFF
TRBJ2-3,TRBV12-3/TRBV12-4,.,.,CASSPRGDTQYF
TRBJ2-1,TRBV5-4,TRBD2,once,CASSWAPSGGANEQFF
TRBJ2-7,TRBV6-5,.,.,CASSFSGTPTYEQYF
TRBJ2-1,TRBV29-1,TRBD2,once,CSVVVAGGSGAQFF
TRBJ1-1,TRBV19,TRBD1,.,CASSVGQRINTEAFF
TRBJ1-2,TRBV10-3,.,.,CAISKGQRYGYTF
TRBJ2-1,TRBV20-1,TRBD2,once,CSASQSSGGGEQFF
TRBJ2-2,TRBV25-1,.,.,CASRMAGVTGELFF
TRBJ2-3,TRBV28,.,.,CASSPGWDTQYF
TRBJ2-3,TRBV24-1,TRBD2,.,CATSVTPGLAGTYLPDTQYF
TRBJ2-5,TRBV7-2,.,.,CASSSRAAETQYF
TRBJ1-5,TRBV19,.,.,CASTPRGLNQPQHF
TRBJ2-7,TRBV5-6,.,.,CASSTQGPKEQYF
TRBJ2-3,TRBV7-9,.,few,CASSAGTSPTDTQYF
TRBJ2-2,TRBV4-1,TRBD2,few,CASSYGLAGGGTGELFF